This TCR beta chain comes out of a study of Ad26.COV2.S vaccination and SARS-CoV-2 variants (dated by TCRdb to the early 2020s). Describing the broader study: Vaccine-arm donors came from COV1001, a multicentre, randomized, double-blind, placebo-controlled phase I-IIa trial of Ad26.COV2.S in healthy adults. Trial participants were randomized into five groups of five: low-dose or high-dose Ad26.COV2.S given once or twice, or placebo on both occasions. Ad26.COV2.S was administered intramuscularly at a dose of 5x10^10 or 1x10^11 viral particles, either as one shot or as two shots given 56 days apart. Investigators did not know the trial group allocation while performing experiments and assessing outcomes. A total of some 30 samples were included in the TCR-sequenced set, comprising roughly 19 Ad26.COV2.S vaccine recipients, 5 placebo recipients and 8 SARS-CoV-2 convalescent individuals. Sequencing of the TCRbeta repertoire served to evaluate the specificity and breadth of SARS-CoV-2-reactive T cell receptors following Ad26.COV2.S vaccination.

The immunoSEQ Assay was the method used to sequence TCRbeta CDR3 regions. After extraction, genomic DNA underwent amplification by bias-controlled multiplex PCR, followed by high-throughput sequencing. The original methods were these. Collapsing and filtering of sequences were performed to quantify the absolute abundance of each unique TCRbeta CDR3 region. T cell fraction was estimated by normalization of TCRbeta template counts to usable DNA, with usable DNA being measured through amplification of reference genes present in all nucleated cells. Repertoire TCRs were annotated as SARS-CoV-2-specific by exact matching of V gene, CDR3 amino acid sequence and J gene to a known reactive TCR set. MIRA supplied the reference SARS-CoV-2 TCR set, which was filtered for enrichment in COVID-19-positive ImmuneCODE repertoires so that public or cross-reactive TCRs were removed. Based on the MIRA antigens, annotated TCRs were further analysed at the level of specific ORF or position within ORF. Breadth was defined as the number of annotated unique rearrangements divided by the total number of unique productive rearrangements, and depth was defined as the summed frequency of the annotated unique rearrangements. Two-sided Wilcoxon rank-sum tests were used to compare TCR breadth between groups. In its TCRdb copy, this immuneACCESS table keeps in-frame sequences only and misses some clones. Where compared with another copy, unresolved V genes explain less than half of these, and the others have no known cause. V and J calls and clone size are given by that table; D and trimming were obtained from the DNA. The sample table holds under 300,000 clones, of which around 85% were seen once. The ten largest clones take up 2.5% to 3.5% of the sample.

Here is what the overall study found, with its caveats: The study lacked the statistical power to compare responses across vaccine doses or regimens. The authors noted that total T cell responses may have been underestimated by the TCR breadth and depth analyses. Substantial breadth of spike-specific CD8+ and CD4+ T cell responses was reported after vaccination. Vaccine and placebo recipients had similar non-spike TCR breadth, a finding consistent with the vaccine containing only spike. Spike-specific TCR breadth was higher in Ad26.COV2.S recipients than in placebo recipients (P = 0.0014).

Worth noting for this clone: What antigen it recognizes has not been identified. Per-nucleotide qualities are absent, and no much larger clonotype sits a single base away.

The treatment or condition label for this specimen denotes: some 20 received Ad26.COV2.S at low or high dose, single or two shots; about 5 received placebo; per-sample allocation not given. Repertoires of vaccine and placebo recipients were sequenced from samples collected on day 63 after the first injection. Cohort 1b enrolled about two dozen adults aged 18-55 years at a single site in Boston, USA, between 29 July and 7 August 2020. Ad26.COV2.S was a replication-incompetent adenovirus type 26 vector expressing a prefusion-stabilized SARS-CoV-2 spike protein from the original Wuhan strain. Specimen: peripheral blood, collected in a trial of Ad26.COV2.S vaccine versus placebo. The TCR originated in a person aged 18-60 years who received the Ad26.COV2.S COVID-19 vaccine or a placebo.

DNA sequence: TGCAGCGTTGTACACCAGAACTATGGCTACACCTTC. It translates to CSVVHQNYGYTF. The sequence is built from TRBV29-1 and TRBJ1-2, with no confident D gene call. Taken from cysteine to phenylalanine, the CDR3 has 12 residues. The kept DNA is CDR3 alone, 36 bases in frame from the first base. V is reduced by 4 bases and J by 2 bases, leaving a spacing of 8 bases between them. The germline V gene yields SQVTM for CDR1 and ANQGSEA for CDR2. Here the CDR3 is joined to the reference TRBV29-1 and TRBJ1-2 genes, and the full variable domain is: SAVISQKPSRDICQRGTSLTIQCQVDSQVTMMFWYRQQPGQSLTLIATANQGSEATYESGFVIDKFPISRPNLTFSTLTVSNMSPEDSSIYLCSVVHQNYGYTFGSGTRLTVV.